Listed below are T cell receptor beta chains from one sample, sequenced in a study of control samples from healthy donors and cancer patients. Assay used: immunoSEQ multiplex PCR; TCRdb lists only in-frame clones, some missing. In the table there are 150,000 to 200,000 clones, 85% to 95% of which are singletons. The sample was blood. The receptors were sampled from a man aged 25-45 years in good health. CDR3s include the opening cysteine and the closing phenylalanine or tryptophan. D genes are given only for firm matches. Only some rows state a clone size, as once, few, many or a class for expanded clones.

j_call | clone_size | v_call | d_call | cdr3_aa | cdr3_nt
TRBJ2-3 | - | TRBV9 | - | CASSKTGHTDTQYF | TGTGCCAGCAGCAAGACCGGGCACACAGATACGCAGTATTTT
TRBJ2-5 | - | TRBV6-5 | TRBD2 | CASSYTFSGRAETQYF | TGTGCCAGCAGTTACACCTTTAGTGGGAGGGCGGAGACCCAGTACTTC
TRBJ2-2 | - | TRBV24-1 | - | CATSDSARESGELFF | TGTGCCACCAGTGACTCTGCACGGGAGAGCGGGGAGCTGTTTTTT
TRBJ1-1 | - | TRBV2 | - | CASSPGLGRVDTEAFF | TGTGCCAGCAGCCCGGGACTGGGGAGGGTGGACACTGAAGCTTTCTTT
TRBJ1-6 | - | TRBV5-8 | - | CASSSPQVSLSPLHF | TGTGCCAGCAGCTCACCGCAGGTTTCGCTATCACCCCTCCACTTT
TRBJ1-2 | - | TRBV5-6 | TRBD1 | CASSLDRQGAYYGYTF | TGTGCCAGCAGCTTGGATAGACAGGGGGCGTACTATGGCTACACCTTC
TRBJ2-7 | few | TRBV5-4 | - | CASSLEASIYEQYF | TGTGCCAGCAGCTTGGAGGCTAGTATCTACGAGCAGTACTTC
TRBJ1-5 | - | TRBV4-3 | - | CASSQVFPAQSNQPQHF | TGCGCCAGCAGCCAAGTTTTCCCAGCCCAGAGCAATCAGCCCCAGCATTTT
TRBJ1-2 | - | TRBV6-5 | TRBD1 | CASSRTGRNYGYTF | TGTGCCAGCAGTAGGACAGGGCGTAACTATGGCTACACCTTC
TRBJ1-5 | - | TRBV30 | - | CAWSVSWGNSNQPQHF | TGTGCCTGGAGTGTTTCCTGGGGAAATAGCAATCAGCCCCAGCATTTT
TRBJ2-7 | once | TRBV30 | - | CAWSVQPGGEQYF | TGTGCCTGGAGTGTACAGCCCGGGGGCGAGCAGTACTTC
TRBJ1-2 | - | TRBV25-1 | - | CASSEVSNYGYTF | TGTGCCAGCAGTGAGGTTTCCAACTATGGCTACACCTTC
TRBJ1-1 | few | TRBV5-1 | - | CASSLNPFEGGTEAFF | TGCGCCAGCAGCTTAAATCCCTTTGAGGGAGGCACTGAAGCTTTCTTT
TRBJ2-1 | - | TRBV11-3 | - | CASSLSSHSYNEQFF | TGTGCCAGCAGCTTGTCTAGCCACTCCTACAATGAGCAGTTCTTC